This entry features one TCR beta chain sequence. This sample was included in a study of blood T cell repertoires in COVID-19. For the study at large: Spain, Italy and the United States supplied samples that represented acute and convalescent COVID-19.

Original processing notes: Amplification from reference gene primers served as the basis for estimated nucleated cell counts. The assay was immunoSEQ multiplex PCR, and TCRdb's table has in-frame clones only and misses some. Clone size and V and J calls were adopted from that table, with D and trimming inferred from the DNA. The table records more than 110,000 clones, 77% of them present only once. Trimming took 4 bases from V and 3 from J, leaving 13 bases between them. The CDR3 has 13 residues. Per germline, CDR1 SQVTM and CDR2 ANQGSEA. The gene calls are TRBV29-1 and TRBJ2-7, with D maybe TRBD2 (6 bases). The receptor was derived from a woman between 45 and 60 years old with active or convalescent COVID-19. Sequences were obtained from peripheral blood. Here the CDR3 reads CSVGGTYNYEQYF. The CDR3 DNA reads as TGCAGCGTTGGCGGGACTTACAACTACGAGCAGTACTTC.